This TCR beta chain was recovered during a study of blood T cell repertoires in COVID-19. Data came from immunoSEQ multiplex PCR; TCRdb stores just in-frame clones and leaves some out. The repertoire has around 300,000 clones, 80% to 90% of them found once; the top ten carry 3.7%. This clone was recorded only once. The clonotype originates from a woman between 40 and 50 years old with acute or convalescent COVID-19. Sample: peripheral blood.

CDR3 region: CATSEGQGPDQPQHF. CDR3 nucleotides: TGTGCCACCAGTGAGGGACAGGGTCCGGACCAGCCCCAGCATTTT. The genes are TRBV24-1 and TRBJ1-5; 9 bases line up with TRBD1. Germline lookup yields CDR1 KGHDR and CDR2 SFDVKD. CDR3 length equals 15 residues. V gave up 4 bases and J gave up 7 bases; unmatched junction bases: 7.